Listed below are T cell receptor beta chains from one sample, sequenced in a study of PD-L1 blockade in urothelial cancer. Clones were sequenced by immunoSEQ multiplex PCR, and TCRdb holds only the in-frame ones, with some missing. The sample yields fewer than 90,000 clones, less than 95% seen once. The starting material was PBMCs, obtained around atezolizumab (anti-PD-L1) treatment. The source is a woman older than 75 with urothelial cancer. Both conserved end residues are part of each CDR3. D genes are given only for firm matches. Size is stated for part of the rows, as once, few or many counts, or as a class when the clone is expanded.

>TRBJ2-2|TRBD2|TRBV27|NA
CASRGTSGVTTGELFF
TGTGCCAGCAGGGGGACTAGCGGGGTCACTACCGGGGAGCTGTTTTTT
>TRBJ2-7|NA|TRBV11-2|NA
CASSLTTDSSYEQYF
TGTGCCAGCAGCTTAACTACGGACAGCTCCTACGAGCAGTACTTC
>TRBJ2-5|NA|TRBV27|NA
CASSSISPGAGETQYF
TGTGCCAGCAGTTCAATCTCTCCAGGGGCTGGGGAGACCCAGTACTTC
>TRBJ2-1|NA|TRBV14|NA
CASSQENNYNEQFF
TGTGCCAGCAGCCAAGAGAACAACTACAATGAGCAGTTCTTC
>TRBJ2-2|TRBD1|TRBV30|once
CAWSPRPKQGRGNTGELFF
TGTGCCTGGAGTCCAAGACCCAAACAGGGGCGAGGCAACACCGGGGAGCTGTTTTTT
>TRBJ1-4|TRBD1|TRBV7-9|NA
CASSLGRTGEGEKLFF
TGTGCCAGCAGCTTGGGAAGGACAGGGGAAGGTGAAAAACTGTTTTTT
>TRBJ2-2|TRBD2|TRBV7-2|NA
CASSPLAVGTGELFF
TGTGCCAGCAGCCCTCTAGCGGTTGGCACCGGGGAGCTGTTTTTT
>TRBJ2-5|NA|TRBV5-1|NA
CASSLEGRAVETQYF
TGCGCCAGCAGCTTGGAGGGCAGGGCTGTAGAGACCCAGTACTTC
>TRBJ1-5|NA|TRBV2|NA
CATSRGSRNQPQHF
TGTGCCACTTCACGGGGGAGCAGAAATCAGCCCCAGCATTTT
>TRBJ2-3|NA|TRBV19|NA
CASSFRRVREGADTQYF
TGTGCCAGTAGTTTCCGGAGGGTGCGGGAAGGAGCAGATACGCAGTATTTT
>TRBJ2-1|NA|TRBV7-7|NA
CASSLVPRNEQFF
TGTGCCAGCAGCTTAGTTCCCAGGAATGAGCAGTTCTTC
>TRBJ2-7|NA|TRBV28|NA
CATNPRSHYEQYF
TGTGCCACCAACCCCAGGTCCCACTACGAGCAGTACTTC
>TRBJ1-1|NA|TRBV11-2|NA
CASSSSTGTEAFF
TGTGCCAGCAGCTCGTCGACAGGCACTGAAGCTTTCTTT
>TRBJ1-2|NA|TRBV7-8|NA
CASSLGGGVQDYGYTF
TGTGCCAGCAGCTTAGGGGGAGGGGTACAGGACTATGGCTACACCTTC
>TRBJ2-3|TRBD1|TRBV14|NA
CASSQRTGGTDTQYF
TGTGCCAGCAGCCAGCGGACAGGGGGCACAGATACGCAGTATTTT
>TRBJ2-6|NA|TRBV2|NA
CASSARSGANVLTF
TGTGCCAGCAGCGCCAGGTCTGGGGCCAACGTCCTGACTTTC
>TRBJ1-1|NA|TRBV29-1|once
CSVEGRGNTEAFF
TGCAGCGTTGAAGGTCGAGGTAACACTGAAGCTTTCTTT
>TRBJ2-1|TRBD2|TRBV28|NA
CASTGGGAGANEQFF
TGTGCCAGCACCGGCGGGGGGGCTGGGGCCAATGAGCAGTTCTTC
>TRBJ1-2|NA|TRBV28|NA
CASSPSPDGYTF
TGTGCCAGCAGTCCCTCCCCCGATGGCTACACCTTC
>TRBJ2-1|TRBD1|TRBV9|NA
CASSVGTGTYNEQFF
TGTGCCAGCAGCGTTGGGACAGGGACCTACAATGAGCAGTTCTTC
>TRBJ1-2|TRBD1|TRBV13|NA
CASSLVEGGSSYGYTF
TGTGCCAGCAGCTTAGTGGAAGGGGGCAGTTCGTATGGCTACACCTTC
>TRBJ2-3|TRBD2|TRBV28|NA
CASSSIYSGKGPDTQYF
TGTGCCAGCAGTTCAATTTATAGCGGGAAGGGCCCAGATACGCAGTATTTT
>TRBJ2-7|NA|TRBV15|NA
CATSRDTYEQYF
TGTGCCACCAGTCGGGACACCTACGAGCAGTACTTC
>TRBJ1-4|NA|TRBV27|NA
CASGFSETGRYEKLFF
TGTGCCAGCGGCTTTAGCGAGACAGGAAGATATGAAAAACTGTTTTTT
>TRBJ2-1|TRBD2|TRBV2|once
CASSPGLAGVRNEQFF
TGTGCCAGCAGTCCGGGACTAGCGGGAGTTCGCAATGAGCAGTTCTTC
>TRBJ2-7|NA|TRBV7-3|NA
CASSLTGGATDEQYF
TGTGCCAGCAGCTTAACAGGGGGGGCTACCGACGAGCAGTACTTC
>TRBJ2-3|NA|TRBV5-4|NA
CASSRGGGPSTDTQYF
TGTGCCAGCAGCCGAGGGGGGGGGCCAAGCACAGATACGCAGTATTTT
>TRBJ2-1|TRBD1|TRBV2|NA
CASTGTGGRLAVSSYNEQFF
TGTGCCAGCACCGGGACAGGGGGGAGGTTGGCGGTAAGCTCCTACAATGAGCAGTTCTTC
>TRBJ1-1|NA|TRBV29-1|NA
CSAGGTRNTEAFF
TGCAGCGCCGGGGGGACACGCAACACTGAAGCTTTCTTT
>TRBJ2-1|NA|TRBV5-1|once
CASSFPGRRLF
TGCGCCAGCAGCTTCCCCGGGAGACGTCTCTTC
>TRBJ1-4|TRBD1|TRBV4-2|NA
CASSPDRGLTEKLFF
TGTGCCAGCAGCCCCGACAGGGGCTTAACCGAAAAACTGTTTTTT
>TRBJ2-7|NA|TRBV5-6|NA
CASSSAGEQYF
TGTGCCAGCAGCTCTGCGGGCGAGCAGTACTTC
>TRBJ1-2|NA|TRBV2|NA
CASSDGATNYGYTF
TGTGCCAGCAGTGATGGGGCTACGAACTATGGCTACACCTTC
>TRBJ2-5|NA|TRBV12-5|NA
CASGSGLPGEETQYF
TGTGCTAGTGGTTCTGGCCTCCCGGGGGAAGAGACCCAGTACTTC
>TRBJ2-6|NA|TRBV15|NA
CATSREGTGANVLTF
TGTGCCACCAGCAGGGAGGGGACTGGGGCCAACGTCCTGACTTTC
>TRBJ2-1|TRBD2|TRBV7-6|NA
CASSLGPLTSGRPSYNEQFF
TGTGCCAGCAGCTTAGGCCCTTTGACTAGCGGGAGACCCTCCTACAATGAGCAGTTCTTC
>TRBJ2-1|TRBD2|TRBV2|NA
CASRGGLAGTSNGQFF
TGTGCCAGCAGGGGGGGGCTAGCGGGAACGTCTAATGGGCAGTTCTTC
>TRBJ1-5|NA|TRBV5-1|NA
CASSSEVGRPQHF
TGCGCCAGCAGCTCGGAGGTGGGAAGGCCCCAGCATTTT
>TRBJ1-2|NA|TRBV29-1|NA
CSVEGGIGYGYTF
TGCAGCGTTGAAGGCGGGATCGGCTATGGCTACACCTTC
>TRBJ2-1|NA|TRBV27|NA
CASSSTSPDRVEQFF
TGTGCCAGCAGTTCGACTAGTCCAGACAGGGTTGAGCAGTTCTTC
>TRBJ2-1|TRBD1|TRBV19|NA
CASRETGVDEQFF
TGTGCCAGTAGGGAGACAGGGGTCGATGAGCAGTTCTTC
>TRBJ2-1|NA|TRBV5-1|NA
CASSLGGLPYNEQFF
TGCGCCAGCAGCTTGGGGGGACTCCCTTACAATGAGCAGTTCTTC
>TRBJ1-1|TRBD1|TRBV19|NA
CASRTGVYGTEAFF
TGTGCCAGTCGGACAGGGGTCTACGGCACTGAAGCTTTCTTT
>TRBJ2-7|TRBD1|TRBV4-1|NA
CASSQFATGVGEQYF
TGCGCCAGCAGCCAGTTTGCCACAGGGGTTGGGGAGCAGTACTTC
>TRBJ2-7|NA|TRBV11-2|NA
CASSPWTASPTSEQYF
TGTGCCAGCAGCCCCTGGACAGCCTCTCCCACTAGCGAGCAGTACTTC
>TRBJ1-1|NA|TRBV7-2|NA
CASKRRNGDTEAFF
TGTGCCAGCAAAAGGCGGAACGGTGACACTGAAGCTTTCTTT
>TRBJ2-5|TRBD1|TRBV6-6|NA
CASTQQGWRETQYF
TGTGCCAGCACCCAACAGGGGTGGCGAGAGACCCAGTACTTC
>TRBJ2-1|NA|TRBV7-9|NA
CASSLVADRPQFF
TGTGCCAGCAGCTTAGTGGCAGATCGTCCCCAGTTCTTC
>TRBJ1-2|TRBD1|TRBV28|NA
CASISQGDGYTF
TGTGCCAGCATCTCTCAGGGGGATGGCTACACCTTC
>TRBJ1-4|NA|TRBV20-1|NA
CSARGPKLFF
TGCAGTGCTCGGGGTCCAAAACTGTTTTTT
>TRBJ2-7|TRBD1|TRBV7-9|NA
CASSLQGAPYEQYF
TGTGCCAGCAGCTTACAGGGGGCCCCCTACGAGCAGTACTTC
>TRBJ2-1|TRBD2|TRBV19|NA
CASSISLAGRDEQFF
TGTGCCAGTAGTATTAGCCTAGCGGGACGCGATGAGCAGTTCTTC
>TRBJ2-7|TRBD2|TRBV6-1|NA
CASSGGTSYEQYF
TGTGCCAGCAGTGGGGGGACTAGCTACGAGCAGTACTTC
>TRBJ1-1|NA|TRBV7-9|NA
CASSLDGTTSAFF
TGTGCCAGCAGCTTAGATGGGACTACGTCGGCTTTCTTT
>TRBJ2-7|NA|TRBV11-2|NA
CASSLSFEQYF
TGTGCCAGCAGCTTGAGTTTCGAGCAGTACTTC